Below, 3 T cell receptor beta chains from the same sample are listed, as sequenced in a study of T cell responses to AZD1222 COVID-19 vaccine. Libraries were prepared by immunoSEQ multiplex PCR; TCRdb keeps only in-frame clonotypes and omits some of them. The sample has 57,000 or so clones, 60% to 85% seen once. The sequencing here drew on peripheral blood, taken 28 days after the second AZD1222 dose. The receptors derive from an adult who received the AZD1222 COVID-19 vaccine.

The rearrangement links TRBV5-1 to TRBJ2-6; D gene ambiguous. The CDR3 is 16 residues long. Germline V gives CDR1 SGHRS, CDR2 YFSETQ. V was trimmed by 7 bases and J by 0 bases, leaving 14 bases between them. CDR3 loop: CASRTPGTSGANVLTF. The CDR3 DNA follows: TGCGCCAGCCGAACACCAGGTACCTCTGGGGCCAACGTCCTGACTTTC.

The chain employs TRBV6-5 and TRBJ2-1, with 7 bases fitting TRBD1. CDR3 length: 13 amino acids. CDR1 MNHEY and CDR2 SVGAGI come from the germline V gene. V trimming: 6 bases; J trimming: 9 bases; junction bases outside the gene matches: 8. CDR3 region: CASRDSTGSEQFF. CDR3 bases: TGTGCCAGCAGGGATTCGACAGGGAGTGAGCAGTTCTTC.

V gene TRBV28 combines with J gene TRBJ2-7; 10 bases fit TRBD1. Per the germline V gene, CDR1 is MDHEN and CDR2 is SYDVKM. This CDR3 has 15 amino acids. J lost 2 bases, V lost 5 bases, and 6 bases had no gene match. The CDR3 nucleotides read TGTGCCAGCAGTCTCGGGACAGGGGTGACCTACGAGCAGTACTTC. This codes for CASSLGTGVTYEQYF. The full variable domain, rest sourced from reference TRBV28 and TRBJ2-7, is DVKVTQSSRYLVKRTGEKVFLECVQDMDHENMFWYRQDPGLGLRLIYFSYDVKMKEKGDIPEGYSVSREKKERFSLILESASTNQTSMYLCASSLGTGVTYEQYFGPGTRLTVT.